This T cell receptor beta chain emerged from a study of cytomegalovirus exposure and HLA in healthy donors. Produced via immunoSEQ multiplex PCR; TCRdb's table is partial and in-frame only. This sample yields roughly 60,000 clones, of which roughly 96% are seen a single time; approximately 1% belongs to the top ten. CDR3 size: 15 residues. Looked up from germline, CDR1 is SEHNR and CDR2 is FQNEAQ (reference sequence). The V end was cut by 1 base, the J end by 2 bases, with 11 bases between. This TCR was recovered from a man aged 18 to 29 in good health and CMV-seronegative. The chain joins TRBV7-9 to TRBJ2-5, with TRBD2 as a possible D gene (6 bases). Sequencing was carried out using PBMCs. The CDR3 protein is CASSLEATRQETQYF. The CDR3 DNA sequence: TGTGCCAGCAGCTTAGAGGCGACTAGACAAGAGACCCAGTACTTC.